The present entry profiles one T cell receptor (beta chain) with its context. In this sample, this clone turned up once. The target of this receptor is not known. Base quality data are lacking; no much larger clone is found one base away. Receptor libraries were prepared by the immunoSEQ multiplex PCR assay. The multiplex PCR relied on a mix of 60 forward primers for TCR Vbeta segments and 13 reverse primers for TCR Jbeta segments. The CDR3 region of rearranged TCR beta genes was amplified from genomic DNA by a multiplex PCR assay. On the Illumina HiSeq System, the amplified TCR beta libraries were sequenced as 87-base-pair reads. Regarding the original processing steps: In a later analysis, tens of millions of unique TCR beta chains were counted across the roughly 610 repertoires, and about 10 million of these chains were shared by at least two donors. Raw reads were error-corrected and collapsed into unique sequences by a nearest-neighbor algorithm in which closely related sequences were merged to remove PCR and sequencing errors. Alignment of CDR3 sequences to IMGT reference sequences was used to assign V, D and J gene segments. For a sequence to be retained, at least a six-nucleotide match to both a V gene segment and a J gene segment was required. Rearrangements were classified as productive when the CDR3 lacked stop codons and remained in frame with V and J, and all other rearrangements were classified as non-productive. CDR3 was defined according to IMGT convention as the region running from the second conserved V-encoded cysteine to the conserved J-encoded phenylalanine. Sequences without an unambiguous match to a single V gene segment were excluded from the earlier analysis of 450 to 650 of the donors. An earlier analysis of just under 600 of the donors called V segments functional above 56.7% productive rearrangements and segregating when the between-donor standard deviation exceeded 5%. To diagnose cytomegalovirus status from the catalog of TCR beta chain sequences, a statistical classification framework was built. In a later analysis, TCR nucleotide sequences were compared against IMGT/GENE-DB human TR gene sequences so that V and J genes could be assigned. Using the TCRdist pipeline, a later analysis assigned CDR3 sequences along with most-parsimonious VDJ recombination scenarios. In a later analysis, each TCR beta chain was defined by its CDR3 amino acid sequence together with its V-gene family, and reads lacking a unique V-gene family were excluded. A later analysis removed over 500 highly shared, low-generation-probability nucleotide sequences to deal with suspected cross-contamination and a sequencing artifact. In a later analysis, a clonal expansion index was calculated for each public chain from normalized within-repertoire ranks of inferred template counts. In a later analysis, generation probabilities were computed with a VDJ recombination model fitted to out-of-frame rearrangements, and the resulting probabilities were checked against IGoR. In a later analysis, hypergeometric tests were used to score TCR-TCR, TCR-HLA and TCR-CMV co-occurrence, with a repertoire-size bias correction applied to TCR pairs. In a later analysis, false discovery rates were estimated by permuting HLA or CMV assignments 20 times. In a later analysis, co-occurring TCRs were grouped using DBSCAN, with TCRdist sequence similarity added in when clustering inside HLA-allele-positive subsets. For co-occurrence clustering, repertoires with fewer than 30,000 or more than 120,000 public chains were excluded, along with five repertoires with anomalous nucleotide sharing. TCRdb's version of the immuneACCESS table is confined to in-frame rearrangements and falls short of the full clone set. An unresolved V gene accounts for under half of the shortfall where checked; the remainder is of unknown origin. From that table come the V and J calls and clone size; the DNA was used to work out D and trimming. Counted in this sample were some 150,000 clones; approximately 86% of them appeared once. The ten largest clones represent roughly 1.5% of the sample.

In total, 600 or so healthy bone marrow donors made up the cohort. At the time of sampling, all cohort members were nominally healthy, though unrecorded immune exposures were likely present. The donor was CMV seronegative and belonged to the group of roughly 330 seronegative cohort members. A peripheral blood sample was collected from each donor, and TCR beta sequencing was performed on peripheral blood mononuclear cells. The Qiagen DNeasy Blood Extraction Kit was used to extract genomic DNA from the blood cell samples. CDR1 and CDR2 are drawn from the germline V gene (reference sequence): MNHNY, SVGAGI. The CDR3 covers 14 residues, taking in both the cysteine and the phenylalanine. Only the CDR3 DNA stays, 42 bases, in frame from base 1. Trimming costs V 9 bases and J 6 bases, and their ends lie 21 bases apart. The data were obtained in a study of cytomegalovirus exposure and HLA in healthy donors (dated by TCRdb to 2016 to 2017). At the level of the whole study: In an earlier analysis of fewer than 750 of the donors, 276 Gb of sequence data and approximately 100 million unique TCR beta sequences from approximately 180 million T cells were reported. Genome-wide SNP genotypes for about 65% of the roughly 670 donors were used in a later genetic analysis, which treated that subset as a discovery cohort. High-throughput TCR immunosequencing, statistical association of individual TCRs with disease status, and machine learning were combined to predict cytomegalovirus infection status. The number of typed donors differed by locus: roughly 620-640 for A, B, C, DRB1 and DQB1; approximately 520 for DQA1; roughly 600 for DPA1; and 400 to 480 for DPB1. In the later analysis, no new phenotypic data were used to find candidate immune exposures; instead, reliance was placed on TCR beta sequences and their occurrence across donors. HLA typing included class I and class II loci at four-digit resolution. The study aimed to test whether signatures of past pathogen exposure could be identified by cataloging public T cell receptors. Because of strong linkage in the cohort, roughly five DR-DQ haplotypes were treated as single units for association and clustering. Along with the approximately 650-subject first cohort, a separate validation cohort of over 90 different subjects was used. The study profiled the T cell repertoires of under 850 subjects by immunosequencing and related them to cytomegalovirus serostatus. An early release that covered about 600 HLA-typed donors contained 300 to 350 gigabases of sequencing data and about 84 million unique TCR sequences. Among the roughly 390 genotyped donors, around 81% belonged to the genetic ancestry cluster associated with self-reported Caucasian donors. Donor age, sex, ethnicity and CMV serostatus were compiled together with the repertoire data. Among 300 to 500 genotyped donors of the cohort, an average of around 240,000 unique TCR beta nucleotide sequences was sequenced per donor, of which about 18% were non-productive. All discovery cohort repertoires had been generated using a single sequencing platform. A later analysis re-analyzed previously published TCR beta repertoires from several hundred donors and added high-resolution HLA genotyping to study TCR occurrence patterns. An earlier analysis of approximately 640 of the donors applied high-throughput TCR beta sequencing to assess whether each TCR beta V gene segment acted as functional or pseudogenic.

General findings and caveats noted by the study authors: Some IMGT-functional V segments, including TRBV6-2 and TRBV6-3, could not be told apart with the 87-base-pair reads, so those segments were excluded. In a later genetic analysis, a missense DCLRE1C variant was associated with V-gene and J-gene trimming of TCR beta chains, and the association was replicated in an independent cohort. Broadly in line with IMGT annotations, most TCR beta V segments showed up in productive rearrangements about 90% or about 30% of the time in an earlier analysis of 587 of the donors. In this cohort, only TCR beta chains were sequenced, and detectable features were limited by the absence of alpha or paired-chain data. A further reported finding was that TCR beta sequences accurately predicted the HLA-A and HLA-B alleles for most subjects in the first cohort. A few of the identified cytomegalovirus-associated TCR beta chains were confirmed in vitro to be specific for cytomegalovirus antigens. A later genetic analysis reported fewer N-insertions in productive TCRs among donors in an Asian-associated ancestry cluster than the roughly 690-donor mean. HLA typing was unavailable for some donors at each locus, so association tests used only the typed subset. At a false discovery rate of 0.05, a later analysis linked 15,000 to 20,000 TCR beta sequences to specific HLA alleles. Compared with equally common non-associated chains, HLA-associated TCR beta chains in a later analysis were more clonally expanded and had lower generation probabilities. Linkage disequilibrium might explain the correlated functional status among segregating V segments, but an unknown experimental factor could not be excluded. The classifier was reported to diagnose cytomegalovirus status with high specificity and sensitivity in both the original cohort and the validation cohort. Presence/absence analyses assumed roughly uniform sequencing depth across donors, an assumption that may not hold. It was suggested by the authors that the approach could potentially be generalized to other disease states and immunological phenotypes. Over 15 rarely observed V segments, including chromosome 9 orphons, were excluded from the earlier analysis of 550 to 700 of the donors because counts were too low. CMV serostatus was the only immune exposure information available for the cohort. In a later analysis, TCR association rates were found to vary across HLA loci, with the most associated TCRs seen for DRB1 alleles and the fewest for HLA-C alleles. In a later analysis, most CMV-associated TCR beta chains were found to appear HLA-restricted, with HLA associations seemingly driven largely by CMV exposure. When HLA alleles, especially DR and DQ, strongly co-occurred, attributing TCR associations to individual alleles was difficult. The study listed 150 to 200 TCR beta chains as associated with cytomegalovirus. Several of the top co-occurrence clusters appeared to be linked to parvovirus B19, influenza, CMV and Epstein-Barr virus, according to a later analysis. Most TCR sequences were observed very rarely across donors, whereas some public TCRs were present in many individuals. A group of highly shared sequence variants was considered likely to be a technical artifact of the sequencing pipeline.

The sequence links TRBV6-6 to TRBJ2-7, with no D gene named confidently. This clonotype was sampled from a male donor in good health and CMV-seronegative. Sample: PBMCs. The CDR3 reads CASSPSVGVSEQYF. The DNA reads as follows: TGTGCCAGTTCCCCTTCGGTTGGTGTATCCGAGCAGTACTTC.